These 8 T cell receptor beta chains were sequenced from one sample in a study of T cells in Graves' hyperthyroidism and ophthalmopathy. There were TCR beta CDR3 regions amplified from RNA transcripts. First-round RT-PCR with HTBI primers amplified the TCR CDR3 region. MiXCR, run by TCRdb on the multiplex PCR reads, gives a single entry per CDR3 protein. The data hold more than 250,000 distinct CDR3 sequences, with approximately 14% observed a single time. The specimen was blood. All receptors derive from a woman between 45 and 65 years old with Graves' hyperthyroidism that later progressed to Graves' ophthalmopathy.

This clonotype occurred many times. V usage is TRBV5-1 and J usage is TRBJ1-1; unclear D gene. Germline V lookup: CDR1 SGHRS, CDR2 YFSETQ. The CDR3 extends over 15 amino acids. V gave up 0 bases and J gave up 0 bases, with 9 bases separating them. The CDR3 here is CASSLDGNMNTEAFF. The CDR3 nucleotides are TGCGCCAGCAGCTTGGATGGAAACATGAACACTGAAGCTTTCTTT. The full variable domain, in which reference TRBV5-1 and TRBJ1-1 provide the parts outside the CDR3, is KAGVTQTPRYLIKTRGQQVTLSCSPISGHRSVSWYQQTPGQGLQFLFEYFSETQRNKGNFPGRFSGRQFSNSRSEMNVSTLELGDSALYLCASSLDGNMNTEAFFGQGTRLTVV.

Only a few counts were recorded for this clonotype. This chain links TRBV20-1 with TRBJ2-2; D gene unclear. Germline V gene sequence: CDR1 DFQATT, CDR2 SNEGSKA (reference sequence). The V end lost 0 bases, the J end lost 1 base, and 6 bases lay between the germline ends. The CDR3 is made up of 14 amino acids. The chain's CDR3 is CSARDPGNTGELFF. CDR3 sequence (DNA): TGCAGTGCTAGAGATCCCGGGAACACCGGGGAGCTGTTTTTT.

There are a few counts of this clonotype. The chain couples TRBV7-9 to TRBJ2-1; no definite D call. Germline-derived CDR1 and CDR2 are SEHNR and FQNEAQ (reference sequence). Trimming cost V 3 bases and J 2 bases, with 14 bases left between them. The CDR3 loop spans 16 amino acids. For the CDR3, the DNA is TGTGCCAGCAGCTTCTTCAGGACGGATACCTACAATGAGCAGTTCTTC. Translating it yields CASSFFRTDTYNEQFF.

Ten or more counts support this clonotype. The chain uses TRBV2 and TRBJ2-3; no definite D call. Germline V gene sequence: CDR1 SNHLY, CDR2 FYNNEI. The V end lost 6 bases, the J end lost 7 bases, and 11 bases lay between the germline ends. CDR3 length: 12 residues. The CDR3 here is CASSRTPYTQYF. The CDR3 nucleotides are TGTGCCAGCAGCCGTACCCCTTATACGCAGTATTTT.

The genes are TRBV5-1 and TRBJ1-5; D remains unclear. V was shortened by 8 bases and J by 10 bases, with 4 bases between the two germline ends. The germline CDR1 and CDR2 sequences are SGHRS and YFSETQ. This CDR3 comprises 8 residues. The DNA for the CDR3 is TGCGCCAGAACCCCCCAGCATTTT. Translated, it gives CARTPQHF.

A few counts support this clonotype. V usage is TRBV20-1 and J usage is TRBJ2-1; the match to TRBD2 covers 8 bases. The germline V gene has CDR1 DFQATT and CDR2 SNEGSKA (reference sequence). The CDR3 runs to 15 residues. Trimming removed 6 bases from V and 4 bases from J; junction bases left unmatched: 11. The CDR3 bases are TGCAGTGCAGGGGCCAGCGGGAGCTCTTACAATGAGCAGTTCTTC. Its translation: CSAGASGSSYNEQFF.

The chain employs TRBV6-5 and TRBJ1-4; D possibly corresponds to TRBD1 (6 bases). Trimming stripped 3 bases from V and 10 bases from J, with 18 bases between. Germline CDR1 and CDR2: MNHEY and SVGAGI. This CDR3 region has 15 residues. The CDR3 region is CASSYRKGGRVKLFF. The DNA for the CDR3 is TGTGCCAGCAGTTATAGGAAGGGGGGACGGGTAAAACTGTTTTTT.

This clonotype appeared many times. The genes are TRBV18 and TRBJ1-1, with D uncertain. CDR1 KGHSH and CDR2 LQKENI come from the germline V gene. Between the trimmed V and J ends, which lost 4 bases and 0 bases, there was a span of 6 bases. The CDR3 sequence is 13 residues long. CDR3 bases: TGTGCCAGCTCACGCAATTTGAACACTGAAGCTTTCTTT. Translating it yields CASSRNLNTEAFF.